This T cell receptor (beta chain) was sequenced in a study of blood T cell repertoires in COVID-19. Study-level information: Italy, Spain and the United States were the sources of the convalescent and acute COVID-19 samples.

With V trimmed by 8 bases and J by 7 bases, 17 bases remained unmatched. The CDR3 covers 16 residues. Germline V lookup: CDR1 MNHEY, CDR2 SVGEGT. As originally analysed: How many nucleated cells were present was estimated from reference gene primer amplification. Assay used: immunoSEQ multiplex PCR; TCRdb lists only in-frame clones, some missing. V and J calls plus clone size are reproduced from that table; the DNA served to infer D and trimming. The data contain 70,000 or so clones, about 85% of them singletons. The sample comprised peripheral blood. This clonotype originated in a man between 65 and 85 years old with active COVID-19. The chain recombines TRBV6-2 or TRBV6-3 with TRBJ2-1, with 7 bases identical to TRBD2. The CDR3: CASCPGGSVVLNEQFF. CDR3 in DNA: TGTGCCAGCTGCCCGGGCGGGAGCGTGGTTTTGAATGAGCAGTTCTTC.